This TCR beta chain was observed in a study of CD8 T cells in ankylosing spondylitis. Regarding the study as a whole: In ankylosing spondylitis blood, a motif of roughly eight highly homologous TCR beta variants appeared characteristic.

TCRdb fed the 5' RACE reads into MiXCR, producing one record per CDR3 protein. Among roughly 440,000 distinct CDR3 sequences listed, approximately 17% were seen once. Germline assignment: CDR1 SGHRS and CDR2 YFSETQ. The CDR3 is 14 amino acids. Trimming removed 1 base at V and 0 bases at J, with 7 bases between. As for this clonotype: Antigen unknown.

The genes are TRBV5-1 and TRBJ1-1, with D hard to call. The material sequenced was blood, either unsorted or a sorted T cell fraction (not recorded which). The sequence was collected from a male donor with ankylosing spondylitis. The CDR3 region is CASSLIQMNTEAFF. CDR3 nucleotide sequence: TGCGCCAGCAGCTTGATACAGATGAACACTGAAGCTTTCTTT.